This TCR beta chain was observed in a study of cytomegalovirus exposure and HLA in healthy donors. A word on this clone: Its antigen is not known.

Germline CDR1 and CDR2: SQVTM and ANQGSEA. The CDR3 runs 11 residues. V lost 6 bases to trimming and J lost 5 bases; unmatched junction nucleotides: 2. General study findings and limits: Indistinguishable V segments such as TRBV6-2 and TRBV6-3 were excluded. Later work found most CMV-associated TCR beta chains apparently HLA-restricted. The presence/absence work took it that sequencing depth was about the same across donors.

Amplification used 60 Vbeta primers and 13 Jbeta primers. Measured with immunoSEQ multiplex PCR; TCRdb has only the in-frame clones, and not every one. The sample yields more than 40,000 clones, of which the top ten take up more than 25%. The sample taken for sequencing was PBMCs. V is TRBV29-1 and J is TRBJ2-5; TRBD1 matches at 8 bases. This TCR derives from a man aged 40-49 years in good health and CMV-seropositive. CDR3 coding DNA: TGCAGCGTCCCAGGGGGCGAGACCCAGTACTTC. Translation: CSVPGGETQYF.